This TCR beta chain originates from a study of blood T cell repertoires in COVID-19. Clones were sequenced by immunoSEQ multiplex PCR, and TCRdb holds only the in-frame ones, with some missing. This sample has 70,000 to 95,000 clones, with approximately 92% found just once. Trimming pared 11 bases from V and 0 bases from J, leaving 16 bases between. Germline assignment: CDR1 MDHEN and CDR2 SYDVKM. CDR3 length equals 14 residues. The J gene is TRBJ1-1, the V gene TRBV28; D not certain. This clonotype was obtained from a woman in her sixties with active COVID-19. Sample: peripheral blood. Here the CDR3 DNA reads TGTGCCTCTGGGAGAGGACGGCTGAACACTGAAGCTTTCTTT. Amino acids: CASGRGRLNTEAFF.